The table lists the clone carrying this T cell receptor (beta chain) with a count of one. This record belongs to a study of PD-1 blockade in classical Hodgkin lymphoma. Clones were sequenced by immunoSEQ multiplex PCR, and TCRdb holds only the in-frame ones, with some missing. The sample has more than 12,000 clones, about 82% seen once; the top ten hold approximately 4.2%. All trial patients relapsed after autologous stem cell transplantation. The receptor was derived from a human donor with classical Hodgkin lymphoma. Sequenced here: peripheral blood mononuclear cells (PBMCs), sampled at baseline.

The CDR3 spells CASSYIQRSSYNEQFF. CDR3 DNA: TGTGCCAGCAGTTACATACAGAGGAGCTCCTACAATGAGCAGTTCTTC. The J gene is TRBJ2-1, the V gene TRBV28; D not resolved. From germline, CDR1 is MDHEN and CDR2 SYDVKM. Trimming removed 4 bases from V and 0 bases from J, with 13 bases in between. This CDR3 comprises 16 residues.